This T cell receptor beta chain was observed in a study of glioma-infiltrating T cells. Findings of the study overall: CDR3 overlap between tissue and blood was very small. Above-expected tissue-blood divergence occurred in all gliomas, most in low-grade ones.

CDR3 length: 14 amino acids. Germline V CDR1 and CDR2: MNHEY, SVGEGT. The germline V and J ends were trimmed by 6 bases and 4 bases, with 13 bases remaining between them. TCR alpha and beta CDR3 regions were amplified from RNA using iRepertoire nested multiplex PCR. For one-step reverse transcription and amplification, roughly 100-400 ng of tissue mRNA or PBMC total RNA was used. TCRdb used MiXCR to reprocess the multiplex PCR reads, holding one entry per CDR3 protein. The repertoire holds about 190,000 distinct CDR3 sequences, with around 30% as singletons. This clonotype was found many times. The antigen remains undetermined.

V usage is TRBV6-2 or TRBV6-3 and J usage is TRBJ2-1, with unresolved D. Sequenced input: glioma tissue, nonneoplastic brain tissue, or PBMCs (not recorded which). The clonotype originates from a human donor with low-grade glioma or glioblastoma, undergoing nonglioma brain surgery, or in good health (not recorded which). The DNA of the CDR3 is TGTGCCAGCAGGACGCGGCGAAGATACAATGAGCAGTTCTTC. Amino acid sequence: CASRTRRRYNEQFF.